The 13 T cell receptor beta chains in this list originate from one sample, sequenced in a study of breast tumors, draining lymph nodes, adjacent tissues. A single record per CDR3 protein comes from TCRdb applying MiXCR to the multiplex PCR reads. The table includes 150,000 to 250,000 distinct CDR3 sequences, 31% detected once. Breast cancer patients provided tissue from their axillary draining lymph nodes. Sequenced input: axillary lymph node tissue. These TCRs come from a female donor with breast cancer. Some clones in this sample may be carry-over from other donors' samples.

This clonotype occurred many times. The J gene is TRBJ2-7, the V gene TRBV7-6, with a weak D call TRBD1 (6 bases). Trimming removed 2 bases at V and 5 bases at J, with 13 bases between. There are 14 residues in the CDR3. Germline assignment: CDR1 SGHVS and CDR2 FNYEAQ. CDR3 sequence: CASSLTGPLDEQYF. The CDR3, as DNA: TGTGCCAGCAGCTTAACAGGGCCCCTCGACGAGCAGTACTTC.

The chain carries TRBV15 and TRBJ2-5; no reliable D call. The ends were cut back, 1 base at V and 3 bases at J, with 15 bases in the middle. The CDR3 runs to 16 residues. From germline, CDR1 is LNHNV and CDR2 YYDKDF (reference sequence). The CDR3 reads CATSRVVSLGKETQYF. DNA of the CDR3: TGTGCCACCAGCAGAGTGGTTAGCTTAGGGAAAGAGACCCAGTACTTC.

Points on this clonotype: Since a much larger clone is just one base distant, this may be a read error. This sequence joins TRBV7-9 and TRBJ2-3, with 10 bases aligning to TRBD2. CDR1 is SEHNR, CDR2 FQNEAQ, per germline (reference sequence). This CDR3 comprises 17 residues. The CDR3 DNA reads TGTGCCAGCAGCTACGGTAGCGGGAGGATGTTGACAGATCCGCAGTATTTT. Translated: CASSYGSGRMLTDPQYF.

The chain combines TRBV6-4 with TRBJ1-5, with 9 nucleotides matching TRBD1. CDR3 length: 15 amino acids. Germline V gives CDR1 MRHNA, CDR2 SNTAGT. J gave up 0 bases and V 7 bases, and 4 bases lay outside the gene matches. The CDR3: CASIGTGNSNQPQHF. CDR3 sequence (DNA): TGTGCCAGCATTGGGACAGGGAATAGCAATCAGCCCCAGCATTTT.

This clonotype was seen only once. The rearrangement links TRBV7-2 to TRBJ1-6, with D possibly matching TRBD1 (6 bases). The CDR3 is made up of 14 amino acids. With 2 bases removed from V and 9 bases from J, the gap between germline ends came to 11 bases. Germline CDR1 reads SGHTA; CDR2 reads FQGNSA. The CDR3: CASSLQTGSSPLHF. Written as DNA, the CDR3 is TGTGCCAGCAGCTTACAGACAGGAAGTTCACCCCTCCACTTT.

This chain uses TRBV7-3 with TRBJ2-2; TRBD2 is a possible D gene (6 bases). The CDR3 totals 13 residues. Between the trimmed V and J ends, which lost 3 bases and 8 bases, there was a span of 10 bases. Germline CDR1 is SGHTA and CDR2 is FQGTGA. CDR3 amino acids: CASSFGGGGELFF. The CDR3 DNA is TGTGCCAGCAGCTTTGGGGGAGGAGGGGAGCTGTTTTTT.

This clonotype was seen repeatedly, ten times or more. For the CDR3, the DNA is TGTGCCAGCAGCGGGGATACGCAGTATTTT. It encodes CASSGDTQYF. This rearrangement joins TRBV11-2 to TRBJ2-3; no definite D call. Germline CDR1 is SGHAT and CDR2 is FQNNGV. V lost 5 bases and J 6 bases, leaving 3 bases between the germline ends. The CDR3 runs 10 residues.

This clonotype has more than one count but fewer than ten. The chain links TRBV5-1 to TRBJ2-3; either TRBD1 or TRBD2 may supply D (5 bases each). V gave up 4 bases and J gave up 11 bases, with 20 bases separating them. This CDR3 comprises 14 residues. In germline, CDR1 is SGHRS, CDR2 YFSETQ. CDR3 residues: CASSMGVDDNEQYF. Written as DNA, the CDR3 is TGCGCCAGCAGCATGGGGGTTGACGACAATGAGCAGTATTTT. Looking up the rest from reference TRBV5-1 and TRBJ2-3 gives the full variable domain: KAGVTQTPRYLIKTRGQQVTLSCSPISGHRSVSWYQQTPGQGLQFLFEYFSETQRNKGNFPGRFSGRQFSNSRSEMNVSTLELGDSALYLCASSMGVDDNEQYFGPGTRLTVL.

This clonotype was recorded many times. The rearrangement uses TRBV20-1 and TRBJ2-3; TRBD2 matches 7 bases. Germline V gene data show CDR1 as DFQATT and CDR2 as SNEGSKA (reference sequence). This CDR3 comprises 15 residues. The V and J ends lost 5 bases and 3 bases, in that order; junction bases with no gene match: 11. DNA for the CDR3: TGCAGTGCTCTCTCTGTGGCGGGGGTGACAGATACGCAGTATTTT. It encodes CSALSVAGVTDTQYF.

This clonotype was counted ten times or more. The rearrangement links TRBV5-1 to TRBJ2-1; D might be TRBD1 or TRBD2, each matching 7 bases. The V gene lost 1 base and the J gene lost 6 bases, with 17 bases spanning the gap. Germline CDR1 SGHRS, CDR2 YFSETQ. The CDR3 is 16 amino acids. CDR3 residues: CASSLRGGTGANEQFF. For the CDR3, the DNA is TGCGCCAGCAGCTTGAGGGGGGGTACAGGGGCCAATGAGCAGTTCTTC.

CDR3 nucleotides: TGTGCCAGCAGTCAACAGGGGGCGGGCACCGGGGCCAACGTCCTGACTTTC. It yields the protein CASSQQGAGTGANVLTF. The V and J genes are TRBV6-6 and TRBJ2-6; 9 nucleotides line up with TRBD1. The CDR3 runs to 17 residues. The J segment lost 4 bases and the V segment lost 5 bases, leaving 9 bases of the junction unmatched. The germline V gene has CDR1 MNHNY and CDR2 SVGAGI (reference sequence).

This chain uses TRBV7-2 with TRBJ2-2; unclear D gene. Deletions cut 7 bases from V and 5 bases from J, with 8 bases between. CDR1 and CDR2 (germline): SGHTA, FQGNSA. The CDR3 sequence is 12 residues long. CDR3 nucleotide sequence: TGTGCCAGCACCCAGTCGACCGGGGAGCTGTTTTTT. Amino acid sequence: CASTQSTGELFF.

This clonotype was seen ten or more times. The CDR3 here is CASSYRTNTGELFF. CDR3 in DNA: TGTGCCAGCAGTTACAGGACCAACACCGGGGAGCTGTTTTTT. This rearrangement joins TRBV6-5 to TRBJ2-2; D not certain. The CDR3 contains 14 residues. V was pared by 2 bases and J by 2 bases, with 6 bases between. Per germline, CDR1 MNHEY and CDR2 SVGAGI.